The rows below give T cell receptor beta chains drawn from one sample of a study of molecular identifiers for immune sequencing clone quantification. TCRdb re-derived calls from the PCR reads in MiXCR, one entry per CDR3 protein. In the table there are over 600,000 distinct CDR3 sequences, 15% to 20% of which are singletons. The specimen was naive CD8+ T cells from blood, with Jurkat cell RNA spiked in. These receptors came from a human donor in good health. Some libraries in this study had Jurkat cell RNA spiked in. Each CDR3 is given without its conserved first and last residue. Each record gives: D gene, CDR3 length, V gene, CDR3 protein. A D gene is named only where the DNA matches it firmly.

>.|11|TRBV30
AWRQSSNQPQH
>.|11|TRBV20-1
SAPWTDYYEQY
>.|12|TRBV27
ASALRDVNTEAF
>TRBD1|13|TRBV28
ASRPSGDRGREQY
>TRBD2|13|TRBV13
ASSDWTSGSYEQY
>.|12|TRBV3-1
ASTPTGLGAEAF
>TRBD1|13|TRBV20-1
SARDLGTVDSEAF
>TRBD2|12|TRBV5-6
ASSNPASGTEQY
>.|11|TRBV5-4
ASSPQGLPSAF
>.|18|TRBV6-1
ASSVSPEQGGFDSNQPQH
>TRBD1|10|TRBV2
ASSQGDSPLH
>.|13|TRBV7-9
ASSTLVRNTGELF
>TRBD1|12|TRBV4-3
ASSRRQGNTEAF
>.|9|TRBV23-1
ATRGNTEAF
>TRBD2|14|TRBV29-1
SVEAQGLADSYEQY
>.|10|TRBV13
ASSLDPDTQY
>.|12|TRBV12-3/TRBV12-4
ASGLGQPNTEAF
>TRBD2|13|TRBV12-3/TRBV12-4
ASRPRTSSPNEQF
>TRBD2|13|TRBV6-6
ASSYYGLASNEQF
>.|14|TRBV20-1
SARDGGVLVTGELF
>.|11|TRBV20-1
SPRGLPNYEQY
>.|10|TRBV24-1
ATSDPTYGYT
>.|10|TRBV27
ASRGQTYEQY
>.|16|TRBV15
ATSSDNPGQPITDTQY
>.|13|TRBV6-1
ASSVYDGGNTEAF
>.|13|TRBV7-2
ASSLRAANTDTQY
>TRBD2|15|TRBV29-1
SVEVWVGTSATLEQY
>.|15|TRBV28
ASSYPVATENNSPLH
>.|12|TRBV5-1
ASSLDQGTASYT
>.|10|TRBV7-9
ASSRYTDTQY
>TRBD1|12|TRBV19
ASSPDRGTYGYT
>.|13|TRBV12-3/TRBV12-4
ASCSEISGANVLT
>.|14|TRBV2
ASSPRWQPGTYGYT
>TRBD1|12|TRBV6-2/TRBV6-3
ASSLTQGTTEAF
>TRBD2|13|TRBV7-6
ASRPSGGVTDTQY
>.|14|TRBV20-1
SARSRRGGMNTEAF
>.|14|TRBV7-9
ASSLAGSVYQETQY
>TRBD1|11|TRBV7-9
ASSRGTGLEAF
>.|13|TRBV6-2/TRBV6-3
ASSYENWLTDEAF
>.|13|TRBV7-2
ASSLGGEWNTEAF
>.|13|TRBV4-3
ASSQDLSTYYEQY
>TRBD1|13|TRBV20-1
SARPQGAGHQPQH